These T cell receptor beta chains were read from a single sample in a study of T cell changes during pregnancy in multiple sclerosis. Profiling relied on immunoSEQ multiplex PCR, and the TCRdb table lists in-frame clones only, not all of them. The data hold about 86,000 clones, with 85% to 95% observed a single time. This specimen was peripheral blood, taken in the first trimester of pregnancy. These receptors came from a female donor in good health, enrolled as a control in a pregnancy study. CDR3s include the opening cysteine and the closing phenylalanine or tryptophan. D genes are given only for firm matches. Expanded clones are given a class, and other clones once, few, many or no size at all.

D: -
V: TRBV5-8
size: -
J: TRBJ1-2
DNA: TGTGCCAGCACAATGTCCAACTATGGCTACACCTTC
CDR3: CASTMSNYGYTF

D: TRBD1
V: TRBV7-2
size: -
J: TRBJ1-5
DNA: TGTGCCAGCAGCTTAGGACAGGGGGCGAGCAATCAGCCCCAGCATTTT
CDR3: CASSLGQGASNQPQHF

D: TRBD1
V: TRBV25-1
size: -
J: TRBJ1-1
DNA: TGTGCCAGCAGCCGGACAGGATTTGAAGCTTTCTTT
CDR3: CASSRTGFEAFF

D: TRBD2
V: TRBV6-1
size: -
J: TRBJ2-3
DNA: TGTGCCAGCACCATAACTAGCGGGGGGGCAGATACGCAGTATTTT
CDR3: CASTITSGGADTQYF

D: TRBD1
V: TRBV2
size: -
J: TRBJ1-6
DNA: TGTGCCAGCAGTGAAGAACAGGGGGGCGTCAATTCACCCCTCCACTTT
CDR3: CASSEEQGGVNSPLHF

D: -
V: TRBV14
size: -
J: TRBJ1-2
DNA: TGTGCCAGCAGCCAAAACAGGGACAACTATGGCTACACCTTC
CDR3: CASSQNRDNYGYTF

D: -
V: TRBV5-4
size: -
J: TRBJ1-2
DNA: TGTGCCAGCAGCTTGGGGAGCCCTGGCTACACCTTC
CDR3: CASSLGSPGYTF

D: TRBD1
V: TRBV6-1
size: -
J: TRBJ1-2
DNA: TGTGCCAGCAGAGACGACAGGGTAGGAGGCTACACCTTC
CDR3: CASRDDRVGGYTF

D: -
V: TRBV2
size: -
J: TRBJ1-3
DNA: TGTGCCAGCAGCGTCCGGTTGGCTGGAAACACCATATATTTT
CDR3: CASSVRLAGNTIYF

D: TRBD1
V: TRBV5-6
size: -
J: TRBJ2-2
DNA: TGTGCCAGCAGCTCGGGACAGGGTAACACCGGGGAGCTGTTTTTT
CDR3: CASSSGQGNTGELFF

D: TRBD1
V: TRBV6-4
size: -
J: TRBJ1-2
DNA: TGTGCCAGCAGTGACTCTGCAGGGGGATTTCCTAACTATGGCTACACCTTC
CDR3: CASSDSAGGFPNYGYTF

D: TRBD1
V: TRBV28
size: -
J: TRBJ2-7
DNA: TGTGCCAGCAGTTATCCCCCCGGGACAGGGAACCCCTACGAGCAGTACTTC
CDR3: CASSYPPGTGNPYEQYF

D: -
V: TRBV7-2
size: -
J: TRBJ1-1
DNA: TGTGCCAGCCATTTGCGGCGGAGGGCGACTGAAGCTTTCTTT
CDR3: CASHLRRRATEAFF

D: -
V: TRBV7-3
size: few
J: TRBJ2-3
DNA: TGTGCCAGCAGCTTAATGCGGGGGCGCACAGATACGCAGTATTTT
CDR3: CASSLMRGRTDTQYF

D: -
V: TRBV19
size: -
J: TRBJ2-2
DNA: TGTGCCAGTAGTATTCGATTCGGGGATACCGGGGAGCTGTTTTTT
CDR3: CASSIRFGDTGELFF

D: -
V: TRBV15
size: -
J: TRBJ1-2
DNA: TGTGCCACCAGCAGAGAGGCCACACCCAACTATGGCTACACCTTC
CDR3: CATSREATPNYGYTF

D: -
V: TRBV25-1
size: few
J: TRBJ1-6
DNA: TGTGCCAGTAGCACCGCTGGGACACCGAGGGCACCCCTCCACTTT
CDR3: CASSTAGTPRAPLHF

D: TRBD1
V: TRBV6-5
size: -
J: TRBJ1-4
DNA: TGTGCCAGCAGCCAACCCGGAACAGGGGGTGAAAAACTGTTTTTT
CDR3: CASSQPGTGGEKLFF

D: -
V: TRBV28
size: -
J: TRBJ1-5
DNA: TGTGCCAGCAGTCACAGACAGCTTAATCAGCCCCAGCATTTT
CDR3: CASSHRQLNQPQHF

D: -
V: TRBV18
size: -
J: TRBJ1-4
DNA: TGTGCCAGCTCGCGGGGAGCTAATGAAAAACTGTTTTTT
CDR3: CASSRGANEKLFF

D: TRBD1
V: TRBV12-5
size: -
J: TRBJ1-5
DNA: TGTGCTAGTCGGGACAGGGAAGGCCAGCCCCAGCATTTT
CDR3: CASRDREGQPQHF

D: -
V: TRBV7-3
size: -
J: TRBJ2-5
DNA: TGTGCCAGCAGCTTTGAACAGCAAGAGACCCAGTACTTC
CDR3: CASSFEQQETQYF

D: TRBD1
V: TRBV5-1
size: -
J: TRBJ2-2
DNA: TGCGCCAGCAGCTTGGGGGACAGGGGGCCGACCGGGGAGCTGTTTTTT
CDR3: CASSLGDRGPTGELFF

D: -
V: TRBV7-8
size: -
J: TRBJ1-5
DNA: TGTGCCAGCAGCTTAGGTAGGCAGGGAAATCAGCCCCAGCATTTT
CDR3: CASSLGRQGNQPQHF

D: TRBD1
V: TRBV5-1
size: -
J: TRBJ2-5
DNA: TGCGCCAGCAGCTTTCGGGACAGGTCCGAGACCCAGTACTTC
CDR3: CASSFRDRSETQYF

D: -
V: TRBV9
size: few
J: TRBJ2-3
DNA: TGTGCCAGCAGCAAGGGGGTCACAGATACGCAGTATTTT
CDR3: CASSKGVTDTQYF

D: -
V: TRBV7-6
size: -
J: TRBJ1-2
DNA: TGTGCCAGCAGCCCGGCGGGGGTGTTTAGTGGCTACACCTTC
CDR3: CASSPAGVFSGYTF

D: TRBD1
V: TRBV30
size: -
J: TRBJ2-2
DNA: TGTGCCCTGCACAGGGGTGGCACCGGGGAGCTGTTTTTT
CDR3: CALHRGGTGELFF

D: TRBD1
V: TRBV7-2
size: -
J: TRBJ2-5
DNA: TGTGCCAGCAGCCCTATGGGACAGGGGAGAGAGACCCAGTACTTC
CDR3: CASSPMGQGRETQYF